The source of this T cell receptor beta chain is a study of blood T cell repertoires in COVID-19 (dated by TCRdb to 2020 to 2022). Turning to the overall study: Collaborator samples came from the United States, Italy and Spain and covered acute and convalescent phases of COVID-19. The material from the prospective study consisted of cDNA or gDNA derived from T cells, B-cell-depleted T cells, or PBMCs. Deeply sampled blood TCRbeta repertoires from subjects exposed to, actively infected with, or recovered from COVID-19 were included in the dataset. The repertoires were released in a freely available public database meant as a resource for research on the immune response to SARS-CoV-2. Samples came from the ongoing ImmuneRACE study (first 160 participants) plus 1,254 subjects from 6 global collaborators. Nearly every sample came with metadata listing a de-identified subject ID, COVID-19 status, age in years and sex. HLA class I and class II types, where available, came from metadata supplied by the sample provider rather than from assay-based typing. On the study overall, not on this receptor specifically: Clinical and demographic metadata were provided uncurated, with the amount varying by source and participant.

Enrolling through a virtual design, the prospective study's participants ranged in age from roughly 18 to 90 years and lived across about two dozen United States geographic areas. In the prospective study, participants were assigned to cohorts based on the clinical history participants reported in a screening survey and a study questionnaire. For ImmuneRACE Cohort 3, a participant was defined as recovered based on two consecutive negative NP/OP PCR tests, clearance by a healthcare professional, or resolution of symptoms. Each participant in the prospective study had whole blood, serum and a nasopharyngeal or oropharyngeal swab collected by mobile phlebotomists. Participants in the prospective study had the option to provide additional blood draws and questionnaires over a roughly 2-month period. Before DNA extraction, prospective study blood samples were shipped either frozen or at room temperature.

The V end loses 0 bases and the J end loses 4 bases, and a stretch of 14 bases separates them. The germline V gene provides CDR1 SGDLS and CDR2 YYNGEE. The CDR3 has 16 amino acids, counting the end cysteine and phenylalanine. Left in the record is the CDR3 DNA by itself, 48 bases read in frame from the first base. Regarding this clone: Its antigen has not been determined. Nothing much larger sits one base from this clone, and base qualities are not available.

TCRbeta CDR3 regions were amplified from genomic DNA by means of the immunoSEQ Assay, a bias-controlled multiplex PCR. For the original study's pipeline: The number of nucleated cells in each sample was estimated by amplification of reference gene primers within the assay. Sequence reads were collapsed and filtered to measure the absolute abundance of every unique TCRbeta CDR3 rearrangement. For each sample, productive Simpson clonality was calculated as the square root of Simpson's diversity index over productive rearrangements. Drawn from immuneACCESS, this table holds only the in-frame rearrangements with V and J called that TCRdb kept. Clones are partly lost; checked studies trace under half to an unresolved V gene and leave the rest unexplained. The V and J calls and the clone size are those of that table, but D and trimming were determined from the DNA. Counted in this sample were around 380,000 clones; over 75% of them appeared once. 1% to 1.5% of the sample is held by the ten biggest clonotypes.

The origin of this receptor is a man younger than 40 who had recovered from COVID-19. This chain is built from TRBV9 and TRBJ2-1, and TRBD2 may be the D gene, going by 6 matching bases. What was sequenced was PBMCs or T cells enriched from blood (not recorded which). The CDR3 is CASSVGAAGAYNEQFF. The nucleotide sequence reads TGTGCCAGCAGCGTAGGCGCAGCGGGCGCATACAATGAGCAGTTCTTC.